The 18 T cell receptor beta chains below were found in one sample sequenced in a study of T cells after yellow fever vaccination. MiXCR was run by TCRdb on the 5' RACE reads, yielding one entry per CDR3 protein. Of 500,000 to 650,000 distinct CDR3 sequences listed, roughly 14% are singletons. Sample: PBMCs, taken on the day of the yellow fever booster vaccination. Every receptor here comes from a man aged 25 to 40 who received the YFV17D yellow fever vaccine.

The genes are TRBV10-2 and TRBJ2-3; no firm D call. Germline assignment: CDR1 WSHSY and CDR2 SAAADI. The CDR3 length is 10 residues. V was trimmed by 7 bases and J by 8 bases, leaving 7 bases between them. The CDR3 nucleotides read TGCGCCAGCAAGGACGGTACGCAGTATTTT. As protein: CASKDGTQYF.

This clonotype came up a few times. This chain connects TRBV6-1 to TRBJ2-1; 7 nucleotides line up with TRBD2. Germline V CDR1 and CDR2: MNHNS, SASEGT. The J segment lost 9 bases and the V segment lost 6 bases, leaving 14 bases of the junction unmatched. The length of the CDR3 is 15 residues. CDR3 loop: CASRGSGLKSFEQFF. Here the CDR3 DNA reads TGTGCCAGCAGGGGTAGCGGGCTCAAATCTTTTGAGCAGTTCTTC.

At least ten counts were recorded for this clonotype. A much larger clone sits a single nucleotide away, making a read error possible. The J gene is TRBJ2-5, the V gene TRBV7-2; D is uncertain. Germline CDR1 reads SGHTA; CDR2 reads FQGNSA. This CDR3 comprises 11 residues. Trimming removed 1 base from V and 7 bases from J, with 4 bases in between. CDR3 amino acids: CASSLGVTQYF. CDR3 nucleotide sequence: TGTGCCAGCAGCTTAGGGGTGACCCAGTACTTC.

This clonotype appeared a few times. This rearrangement joins TRBV6-1 to TRBJ2-1; the D is unclear. The germline V and J ends were trimmed by 5 bases and 8 bases, with 19 bases remaining between them. The CDR3 has 15 amino acids. From germline, CDR1 is MNHNS and CDR2 SASEGT. CDR3: CASSPRVEKVDEQFF. CDR3 sequence (DNA): TGTGCCAGCAGTCCAAGGGTGGAGAAGGTGGATGAGCAGTTCTTC.

The V gene is TRBV18, the J gene TRBJ1-1; the match to TRBD1 covers 8 bases. V gave up 3 bases and J gave up 0 bases; unmatched junction bases: 6. The CDR3 contains 16 residues. Germline V lookup: CDR1 KGHSH, CDR2 LQKENI. The chain's CDR3 is CASSPQGAGMNTEAFF. The CDR3, as DNA: TGTGCCAGCTCACCTCAGGGGGCCGGGATGAACACTGAAGCTTTCTTT. Full variable domain (rest looked up from reference TRBV18 and TRBJ1-1): NAGVMQNPRHLVRRRGQEARLRCSPMKGHSHVYWYRQLPEEGLKFMVYLQKENIIDESGMPKERFSAEFPKEGPSILRIQQVVRGDSAAYFCASSPQGAGMNTEAFFGQGTRLTVV.

The chain uses TRBV9 and TRBJ2-5; D uncertain. Germline loops: CDR1 SGDLS, CDR2 YYNGEE. Trimming removed 0 bases at V and 0 bases at J, with 6 bases between. The CDR3 has 14 amino acids. CDR3 DNA sequence: TGTGCCAGCAGCGTAGCTCCTTACCAAGAGACCCAGTACTTC. It codes for CASSVAPYQETQYF. Full variable domain (missing parts from reference TRBV9 and TRBJ2-5): DSGVTQTPKHLITATGQRVTLRCSPRSGDLSVYWYQQSLDQGLQFLIQYYNGEERAKGNILERFSAQQFPDLHSELNLSSLELGDSALYFCASSVAPYQETQYFGPGTRLLVL.

The chain recombines TRBV29-1 with TRBJ2-7, with 10 bases identical to TRBD2. CDR3 size: 15 residues. The germline gives CDR1 SQVTM, CDR2 ANQGSEA. V lost 7 bases, J lost 4 bases, and 13 bases stayed unmatched. The CDR3 DNA follows: TGCAGCGCCTCTGGACGGGCTAGCGGGAGTTACGAGCAGTACTTC. This translates into CSASGRASGSYEQYF.

This clonotype was found a few times. The CDR3 here is CASKNAGSQETQYF. The CDR3, as DNA: TGTGCCAGCAAAAACGCTGGGTCCCAAGAGACCCAGTACTTC. The chain carries TRBV6-2 or TRBV6-3 and TRBJ2-5, with D hard to call. Per germline, CDR1 MNHEY and CDR2 SVGEGT. This CDR3 comprises 14 residues. The V end was cut by 7 bases, the J end by 1 base, with 13 bases between.

The chain is built from TRBV20-1 and TRBJ1-5, with D hard to call. The CDR3 contains 13 residues. V dropped 3 bases and J dropped 0 bases, with 6 bases sitting between them. Germline values: CDR1 DFQATT, CDR2 SNEGSKA (reference sequence). The CDR3 DNA reads TGCAGTGCTAGGGTCGCTAGCAATCAGCCCCAGCATTTT. It is translated as CSARVASNQPQHF.

The chain links TRBV6-1 to TRBJ2-1; weak D call: TRBD2 (7 bases). V lost 6 bases and J lost 5, with 23 bases in between. Germline lookup yields CDR1 MNHNS and CDR2 SASEGT. This CDR3 contains 17 residues. The DNA for the CDR3 is TGTGCCAGCAGCCAACTCCACCGTCCGGGGGGCCACAATGAGCAGTTCTTC. This codes for CASSQLHRPGGHNEQFF.

This clonotype was seen many times. V is TRBV5-1 and J is TRBJ2-5; 9 positions agree with TRBD1. Germline V lookup: CDR1 SGHRS, CDR2 YFSETQ. Losses at the gene ends were 3 bases for V and 0 bases for J; bases not matched to a gene: 9. The CDR3 has 17 residues. The CDR3 loop reads CASSSGTGYQYQETQYF. In DNA, the CDR3 is TGCGCCAGCAGCTCCGGGACAGGGTATCAGTACCAAGAGACCCAGTACTTC.

The chain has TRBV5-8 and TRBJ2-2; D gene unclear. Trimming stripped 3 bases from V and 5 bases from J, with 14 bases between. The CDR3 is 15 residues long. Germline CDR1 and CDR2: SGHTS and YDEGEE. CDR3 amino acids: CASSWVPQVTGELFF. The CDR3 bases are TGTGCCAGCAGCTGGGTGCCACAAGTAACCGGGGAGCTGTTTTTT.

The chain joins TRBV7-2 to TRBJ2-7; no clear D gene. CDR1 and CDR2 (germline): SGHTA, FQGNSA. The CDR3 consists of 13 residues. The V end lost 6 bases, the J end lost 5 bases, and 14 bases lay between the germline ends. The CDR3 spells CASSLRVVDEQYF. The CDR3 DNA reads as TGTGCCAGCAGTCTCCGGGTTGTAGACGAGCAGTACTTC.

The rearrangement joins TRBV29-1 to TRBJ2-3, with D unclear. This CDR3 spans 10 amino acids. Germline-derived CDR1 and CDR2 are SQVTM and ANQGSEA. The V end lost 7 bases, the J end lost 4 bases, and 6 bases lay between the germline ends. CDR3 loop: CSERSDTQYF. Here the CDR3 DNA reads TGCAGCGAACGCTCAGATACGCAGTATTTT.

The rearrangement joins TRBV18 to TRBJ2-7, with D possibly matching TRBD1 (5 bases). Deletions cut 5 bases from V and 5 bases from J, with 16 bases between. The CDR3 consists of 14 residues. CDR1 is KGHSH, CDR2 LQKENI, per germline. CDR3 in amino acids: CASSNEQGWDEQYF. CDR3 bases: TGTGCCAGCTCAAACGAGCAGGGATGGGACGAGCAGTACTTC.

V and J are TRBV7-9 and TRBJ1-1, with D unclear. V lost 3 bases and J 8 bases, leaving 13 bases between the germline ends. CDR3 size: 13 residues. CDR1 is SEHNR, CDR2 FQNEAQ, per germline (reference sequence). CDR3 loop: CASSFGRWVEAFF. The CDR3, as DNA: TGTGCCAGCAGCTTCGGACGGTGGGTCGAAGCTTTCTTT.

The chain links TRBV9 to TRBJ2-6, with unresolved D. The CDR3 has 15 residues. Germline CDR1 SGDLS, CDR2 YYNGEE. V was clipped by 1 base and J by 2 bases, with 7 bases between them. The CDR3 is CASSVIQAGANVLTF. The CDR3 bases are TGTGCCAGCAGCGTAATTCAAGCTGGGGCCAACGTCCTGACTTTC.

The rearrangement links TRBV19 to TRBJ2-2, with 7 nucleotides matching TRBD1. CDR1 and CDR2 from the germline V gene are LNHDA and SQIVND (reference sequence). Trimming at V came to 6 bases and at J to 2 bases, leaving 3 bases not matched to a gene. This CDR3 is built from 14 residues. CDR3 sequence (DNA): TGTGCCAGTAGAGGGGACAGAAACACCGGGGAGCTGTTTTTT. It yields the protein CASRGDRNTGELFF.